This TCR beta chain was captured by sequencing in a study of regulatory T cells in long-lasting Graves disease. Time point meaning: persistent/refractory GD, antithyroid drugs over 5 years with positive TRAb. Following extraction of RNA from PBMCs, that RNA was used to make the TCR library. Sequencing libraries for TCR beta were prepared with iRepertoire HTBI primers and Arm-PCR of CDR3 regions. Methods used by the authors: Throughout the samples, researchers identified 55 to 65 TRBV and more than twelve TRBJ segments. TCRdb fed the multiplex PCR reads into MiXCR, producing one record per CDR3 protein. The V and J calls follow TCRdb's processing rather than the paper's. The sample yields 390,000 or so distinct CDR3 sequences, approximately 25% seen once. The V and J ends lost 5 bases and 6 bases respectively, with 13 bases between them. This CDR3 has 13 amino acids. Germline-derived CDR1 and CDR2 are MNHEY and SMNVEV (reference sequence).

The sample in question was peripheral blood mononuclear cells (PBMCs), obtained when the disease was refractory, from a patient treated with antithyroid drugs. This TCR was sampled from a woman aged 35 to 49 with Graves disease. The chain uses TRBV27 and TRBJ1-2, with D perhaps matching TRBD1 (5 bases). As DNA, the CDR3 is TGTGCCAGCAGTACCACGGGGCGTGATGGCTACACCTTC. It encodes CASSTTGRDGYTF.